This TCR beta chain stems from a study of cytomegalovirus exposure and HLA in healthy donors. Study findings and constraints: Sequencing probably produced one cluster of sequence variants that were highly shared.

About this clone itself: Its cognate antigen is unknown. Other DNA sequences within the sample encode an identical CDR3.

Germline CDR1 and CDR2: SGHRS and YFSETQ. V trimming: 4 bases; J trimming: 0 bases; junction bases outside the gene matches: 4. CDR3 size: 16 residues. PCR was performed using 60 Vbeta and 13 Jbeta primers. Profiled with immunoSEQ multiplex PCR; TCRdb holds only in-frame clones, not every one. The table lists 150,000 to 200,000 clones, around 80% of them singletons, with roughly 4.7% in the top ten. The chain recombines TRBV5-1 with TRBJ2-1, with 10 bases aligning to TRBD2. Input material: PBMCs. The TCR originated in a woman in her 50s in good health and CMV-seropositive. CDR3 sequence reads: CASSPLAGGSYNEQFF. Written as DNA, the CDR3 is TGCGCCAGCAGCCCCTTAGCGGGAGGCTCCTACAATGAGCAGTTCTTC.